This TCR beta chain stems from a study of T cells in Graves' hyperthyroidism and ophthalmopathy. This clonotype was observed many times. The antigen remains undetermined. Uncontrolled infection, other autoimmune disease, pregnancy or lactation excluded patients. PBMCs were derived from 9.5 to 10 ml fresh peripheral blood. The TCR beta CDR3 regions underwent amplification using RNA transcripts as the source. Using the HTBI primer set, a first-round RT-PCR was run on the TCR CDR3. TCRdb re-called the multiplex PCR reads with MiXCR, one entry per CDR3 protein. The sample lists a few hundred thousand distinct CDR3 sequences; about 16% were seen once. Overall study results and limits: Separation of ophthalmopathy from stable hyperthyroidism was achieved by a 13 V-J model.

Sequenced: blood. This sequence originates from a woman aged 30 to 39 with Graves' ophthalmopathy.

The chain's CDR3 is CASSLVWETQYF. The DNA for the CDR3 is TGCGCCAGCAGCTTGGTGTGGGAGACCCAGTACTTC. This chain joins TRBV5-1 and TRBJ2-5; D not certain. V was shortened by 0 bases and J by 5 bases, with 5 bases between the two germline ends. This CDR3 is built from 12 residues. Germline values: CDR1 SGHRS, CDR2 YFSETQ. The variable domain in full, completed from reference TRBV5-1 and TRBJ2-5, reads KAGVTQTPRYLIKTRGQQVTLSCSPISGHRSVSWYQQTPGQGLQFLFEYFSETQRNKGNFPGRFSGRQFSNSRSEMNVSTLELGDSALYLCASSLVWETQYFGPGTRLLVL.